This T cell receptor (beta chain) was recorded in a study of T cells expressing NK-cell markers. The CDR3 is made up of 13 amino acids. Germline CDR1 is DFQATT and CDR2 is SNEGSKA (reference sequence). UMI-tagged 5'RACE template switching yielded the TCR beta cDNA. Using the 5' RACE reads, TCRdb records one entry per CDR3 protein without DNA. This sample contains about 260,000 distinct CDR3 sequences. The rearrangement links TRBV20-1 to TRBJ1-3; the D call from TCRdb, TRBD1, cannot be confirmed without DNA. This receptor was taken from a woman between 18 and 75 years old in good health. The source material was blood T cells: a sorted CD56 or NKG2C T cell subset, CD4+ or CD8+ T cells, or bulk PBMC T cells (not recorded which). CDR3 sequence: CSARPPGGNTIYF.